This TCR beta chain was found in a study of tumor-infiltrating lymphocytes in oesophageal squamous cell carcinoma. This CDR3 is built from 13 residues. V shed 6 bases, J shed 5 bases, and the junction held 3 bases outside the gene matches. Germline V gives CDR1 SGHTA, CDR2 FQGNSA. TCRdb fed the PCR reads into MiXCR, producing one record per CDR3 protein. In the table there are roughly 13,000 distinct CDR3 sequences, approximately 45% of which are singletons. The V and J genes are TRBV7-2 and TRBJ1-1; 10 bases line up with TRBD1. Sequencing was done on a sample of normal esophageal tissue next to the tumor. The receptor was derived from a male donor with esophageal squamous cell carcinoma. This chain's CDR3 is CASRRTGGTEAFF. In DNA form, the CDR3 reads TGTGCCAGCAGACGGACAGGGGGGACTGAAGCTTTCTTT.